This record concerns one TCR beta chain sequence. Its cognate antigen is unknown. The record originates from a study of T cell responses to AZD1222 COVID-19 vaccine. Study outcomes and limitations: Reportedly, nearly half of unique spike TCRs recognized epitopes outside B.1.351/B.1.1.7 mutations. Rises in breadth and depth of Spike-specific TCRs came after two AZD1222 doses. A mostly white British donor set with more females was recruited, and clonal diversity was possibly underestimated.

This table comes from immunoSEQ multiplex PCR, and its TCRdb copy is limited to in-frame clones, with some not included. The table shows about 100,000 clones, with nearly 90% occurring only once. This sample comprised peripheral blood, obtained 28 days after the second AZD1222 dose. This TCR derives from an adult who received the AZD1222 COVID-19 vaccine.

CDR3 in amino acids: CASSLSLGERSYEQYF. Here the CDR3 DNA reads TGTGCCAGCAGCCTCTCCTTGGGGGAGAGGAGCTACGAGCAGTACTTC. The rearrangement uses TRBV7-9 and TRBJ2-7; tentatively, D is TRBD1 or TRBD2 (5 bases each). Between the trimmed V and J ends, which lost 5 bases and 3 bases, there was a span of 20 bases. Germline V gene lookup returns CDR1 SEHNR and CDR2 FQNEAQ (reference sequence). The length of the CDR3 is 16 residues.